This TCR beta chain was sequenced in a study of cytomegalovirus exposure and HLA in healthy donors. Study-level information: The roughly 120 million unique TCR beta sequences, from about 170 million T cells, were found by an earlier analysis. General study results and limits: An apparent linkage of common viral pathogens to several of the most significant clusters emerged in a later analysis. A further, later analysis showed that HLA-associated TCR beta chains (compared with equally common others) were more clonally expanded.

The primer mix had 60 Vbeta and 13 Jbeta primers. Clones were sequenced by immunoSEQ multiplex PCR, and TCRdb holds only the in-frame ones, with some missing. The sample includes some 100,000 clones, approximately 80% seen only once; the top ten take roughly 4.5%. Per germline, CDR1 SQVTM and CDR2 ANQGSEA. The V gene end was trimmed by 3 bases and the J gene end by 5 bases; junction bases not matched to a gene: 3. CDR3 size: 13 residues. This clone came up a few times. No antigen is known for it. The chain is built from TRBV29-1 and TRBJ1-4, with TRBD1 matching 7 bases. This TCR was sampled from a man aged 45 to 65 in good health and CMV-seropositive. The sequenced sample consisted of PBMCs. The CDR3 loop reads CSVDTGDNEKLFF. CDR3 DNA: TGCAGCGTTGATACAGGGGACAATGAAAAACTGTTTTTT.